This TCR beta chain was sequenced for a study of long-term antiretroviral therapy in people with HIV. The wider study: The oldest samples precede the 2015 immediate-ART recommendation by about a decade. Study-level results: Before ART, certain clones expanded, and these dominated the repertoire at all time points.

Assay version v3.0 of immunoSEQ was used, and it was run at survey level. The table came from immunoSEQ multiplex PCR; TCRdb's copy has only in-frame clones and leaves some out. Here the sample spans about 21,000 clones, roughly four fifths being singletons. At least one PBMC sample before ART and at least two after were required. HIV-positive participants all received treatment in the United States. Turning to this clone: As yet, its antigen is unknown.

Germline lookup yields CDR1 SGHTA and CDR2 FQGTGA. This CDR3 comprises 13 residues. V dropped 8 bases and J dropped 6 bases, with 17 bases sitting between them. The source of this sequence is a man younger than 35 with HIV. The chain carries TRBV7-3 and TRBJ2-7; the D gene could be TRBD1 or TRBD2 (5 bases each). The source material was unsorted PBMCs, sampled 0.5 years after starting antiretroviral therapy. CDR3 amino acids: CASSEQVGGEQYF. The CDR3 bases are TGTGCCAGCTCTGAACAGGTTGGGGGCGAGCAGTACTTC.